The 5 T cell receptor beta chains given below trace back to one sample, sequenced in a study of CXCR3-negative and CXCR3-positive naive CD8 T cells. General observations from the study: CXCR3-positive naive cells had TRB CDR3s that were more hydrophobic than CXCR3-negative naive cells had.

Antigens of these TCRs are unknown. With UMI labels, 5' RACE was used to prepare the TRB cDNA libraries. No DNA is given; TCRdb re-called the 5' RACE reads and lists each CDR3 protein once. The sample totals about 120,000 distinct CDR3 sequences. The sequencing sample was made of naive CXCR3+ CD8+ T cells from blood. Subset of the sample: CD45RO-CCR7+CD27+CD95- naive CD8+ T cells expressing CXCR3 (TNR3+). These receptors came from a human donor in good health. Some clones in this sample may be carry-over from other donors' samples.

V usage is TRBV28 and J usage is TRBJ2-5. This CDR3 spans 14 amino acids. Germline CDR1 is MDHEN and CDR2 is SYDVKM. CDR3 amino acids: CASSLQEYQETQYF.

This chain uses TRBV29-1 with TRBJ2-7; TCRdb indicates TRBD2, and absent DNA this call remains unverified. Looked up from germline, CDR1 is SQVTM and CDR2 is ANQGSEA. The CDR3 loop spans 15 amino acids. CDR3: CSVLGGWGRSSEQYF.

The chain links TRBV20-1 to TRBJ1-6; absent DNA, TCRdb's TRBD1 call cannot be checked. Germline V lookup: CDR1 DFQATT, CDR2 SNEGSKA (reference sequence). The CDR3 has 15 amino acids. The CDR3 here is CSATQTGRGYSPLHF.

The CDR3: CASSLPDRGHQETQYF. The chain uses TRBV5-1 and TRBJ2-5; TCRdb selects TRBD1, and the lack of DNA leaves this call unchecked. Germline CDR1 SGHRS, CDR2 YFSETQ. There are 16 residues in the CDR3.

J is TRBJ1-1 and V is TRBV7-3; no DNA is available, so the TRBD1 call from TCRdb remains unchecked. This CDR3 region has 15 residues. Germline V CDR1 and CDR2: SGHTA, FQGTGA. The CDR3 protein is CASRRAEGQNTEAFF.